The rows below give T cell receptor beta chains drawn from one sample of a study of cytomegalovirus exposure and HLA in healthy donors. Repertoires were generated with immunoSEQ multiplex PCR, while TCRdb's copy carries only in-frame clones and drops some. The sample shows about 65,000 clones, around 90% of them seen only once. Sequencing input: PBMCs. These receptors were collected from a woman between 18 and 29 years old in good health and CMV-seronegative. The conserved cysteine and the conserved F or W are not part of the CDR3 here.

>TRBV27|TRBJ2-2
ASSSASERGVPGELF
>TRBV11-2|TRBJ1-2
ASSLGAGPTYGYT
>TRBV2|TRBJ1-5
ASTSQGSNQPQH
>TRBV30|TRBJ2-1
AWSVRRQRPGEGSSYNEQF
>TRBV20-1|TRBJ2-7
SAFRVGEQY
>TRBV11-3|TRBJ2-5
ASSPSGGRTQY
>TRBV18|TRBJ2-2
ASSGQGASDTGELF
>TRBV28|TRBJ2-7
ASSLDDTYEQY
>TRBV7-2|TRBJ2-1
ASSPGWGLGNEQF
>TRBV6-1|TRBJ2-5
ARDGTPGGKTQY
>TRBV4-3|TRBJ2-3
ASSQDGAHASTDTQY
>TRBV28|TRBJ1-1
ASSLDIDTEAF
>TRBV6-1|TRBJ1-2
ASSEVTAPSGGYT
>TRBV5-1|TRBJ2-7
ASSPGQGADEQY
>TRBV4-3|TRBJ2-1
ASSQDSSFAGGPSNEQF
>TRBV19|TRBJ2-7
ASRKMWGQGEYEQY
>TRBV5-4|TRBJ2-7
ASSSLRDSTYEQY
>TRBV6-6|TRBJ1-4
ASKVETANEKLF
>TRBV4-1|TRBJ2-3
ASSPGRGSADTQY
>TRBV5-6|TRBJ2-7
ASSLIGTRTYEQY
>TRBV5-4|TRBJ1-4
ASSLDRGNEKLF
>TRBV10-3|TRBJ2-3
AISQGDSSDTQY
>TRBV5-1|TRBJ1-2
ASSPGDRKDYGYT
>TRBV25-1|TRBJ1-5
ASSEASAWQPQH
>TRBV2|TRBJ1-2
ASSGMGTNYGYT
>TRBV6-5|TRBJ2-5
ASSTSGEPQETQY
>TRBV6-1|TRBJ1-4
ASRGRAATNEKLF
>TRBV15|TRBJ2-3
ATSRGRGTDTQY
>TRBV28|TRBJ2-5
ASSKGTGGAETQY
>TRBV28|TRBJ1-1
ASSFLMSNTEAF
>TRBV28|TRBJ1-2
ATMAKGYGYT
>TRBV2|TRBJ1-4
ASSSNRGLNEKLF
>TRBV27|TRBJ2-1
ASIPAGASGTLYNEQF
>TRBV6-1|TRBJ1-1
ASEYDRVGTEAF
>TRBV6-1|TRBJ1-2
ASSEARYGYT
>TRBV27|TRBJ2-7
ASSLGGQLGYEQY